This TCR beta chain was recovered during a study of blood T cell repertoires in COVID-19. Overall study context: Spain, Italy and the United States supplied samples that represented acute and convalescent COVID-19.

Method: immunoSEQ multiplex PCR; TCRdb's copy keeps in-frame clones and lacks some. The data show about 95,000 clones, with roughly 80% seen just once and around 25% held by the top ten. The CDR3 loop spans 12 amino acids. Trimming removed 5 bases from V and 6 bases from J, with 10 bases in between. Per germline, CDR1 LNHDA and CDR2 SQIVND (reference sequence). V is TRBV19 and J is TRBJ1-1; TRBD1 is a possible D gene (5 bases). This sequence was found in an older man with active or convalescent COVID-19. The sequenced sample consisted of peripheral blood. CDR3 in DNA: TGTGCCAGTAGTCTTCTAGGGGCTGAAGCTTTCTTT. Protein sequence: CASSLLGAEAFF.